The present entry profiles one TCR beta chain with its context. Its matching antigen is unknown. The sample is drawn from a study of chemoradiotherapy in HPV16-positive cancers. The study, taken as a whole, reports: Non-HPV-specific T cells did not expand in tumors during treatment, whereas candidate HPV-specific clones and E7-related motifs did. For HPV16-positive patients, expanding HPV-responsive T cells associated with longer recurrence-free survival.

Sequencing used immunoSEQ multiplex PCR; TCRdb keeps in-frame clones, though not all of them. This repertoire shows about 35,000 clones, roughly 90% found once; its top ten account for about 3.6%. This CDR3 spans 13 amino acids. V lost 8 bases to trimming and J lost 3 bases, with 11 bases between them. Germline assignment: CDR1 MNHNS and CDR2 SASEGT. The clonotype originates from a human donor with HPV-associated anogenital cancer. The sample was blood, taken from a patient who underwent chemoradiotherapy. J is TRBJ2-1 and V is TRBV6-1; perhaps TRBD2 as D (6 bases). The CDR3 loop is CASRRRDYNEQFF. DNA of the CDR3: TGTGCCAGCCGCCGGAGGGACTACAATGAGCAGTTCTTC.